The 15 T cell receptor beta chains below were found in one sample sequenced in a study of blood T cell repertoires in COVID-19. Here immunoSEQ multiplex PCR was the method, and the copy in TCRdb shows in-frame clones only, minus some. In the table there are roughly 140,000 clones, roughly 89% of which are singletons. The sample comprised PBMCs or T cells enriched from blood (not recorded which). The receptor set was obtained from a woman between 45 and 60 years old who had been exposed to COVID-19.

Comment on this clone: The junction differs from germline at one of its ends, possibly a read error. V usage is TRBV6-5 and J usage is TRBJ1-3; TRBD1 is a possible D gene (5 bases). Germline CDR1 reads MNHEY; CDR2 reads SVGAGI. CDR3 length equals 15 residues. The DNA for the CDR3 is TGTGCCAGCTGTTACGGCCAGGGTTCTGGAAACACCATATATTTT. Its protein product is CASCYGQGSGNTIYF.

The chain joins TRBV7-9 to TRBJ1-4, with TRBD1 as a possible D gene (5 bases). Per germline, CDR1 SEHNR and CDR2 FQNEAQ (reference sequence). With 5 bases removed from V and 12 bases from J, the gap between germline ends came to 13 bases. This CDR3 contains 12 residues. The DNA for the CDR3 is TGTGCCAGCAGCCTCGGGGGATCCGAACTGTTTTTT. This codes for CASSLGGSELFF.

This clone was picked up one time. This chain links TRBV2 with TRBJ1-5; a possible D gene is TRBD1 (5 bases). Germline lookup yields CDR1 SNHLY and CDR2 FYNNEI. The CDR3 loop spans 14 amino acids. V was shortened by 4 bases and J by 6 bases, with 13 bases between the two germline ends. The CDR3 region has the DNA TGTGCCAGCAGTGGGGTAGGGGAAAGTCAGCCCCAGCATTTT. Translated: CASSGVGESQPQHF.

DNA for the CDR3: TGTGCCAGCAGCCCACGACAGCCCTTCTACACCTTC. This translates into CASSPRQPFYTF. The chain carries TRBV11-2 and TRBJ1-2; weak D call: TRBD1 (5 bases). The CDR3 spans 12 residues. Germline assignment: CDR1 SGHAT and CDR2 FQNNGV. The germline V and J ends were trimmed by 5 bases and 10 bases, with 14 bases remaining between them.

The rearrangement links TRBV5-1 to TRBJ2-7; TRBD1 agrees at 7 bases. Germline loops: CDR1 SGHRS, CDR2 YFSETQ. Germline trimming cut 4 bases from V and 5 bases from J; bases unmatched to any gene: 9. The CDR3 runs to 14 residues. In DNA form, the CDR3 reads TGCGCCAGCAGCCCCGGGACAGCCGGGGACGAGCAGTACTTC. It encodes CASSPGTAGDEQYF.

The chain is built from TRBV4-1 and TRBJ2-2; D perhaps matches TRBD1 (5 bases). The ends were cut back, 0 bases at V and 4 bases at J, with 9 bases in the middle. CDR3 size: 15 residues. CDR1 is MGHRA and CDR2 is YSYEKL in the germline V gene. The CDR3 DNA is TGCGCCAGCAGCCAAGAACCAGGGTTCACCGGGGAGCTGTTTTTT. It is translated as CASSQEPGFTGELFF.

The chain employs TRBV7-3 and TRBJ1-1; D is uncertain. The V gene's germline CDR1 is SGHTA and CDR2 FQGTGA. The V end lost 1 base, the J end lost 8 bases, and 11 bases lay between the germline ends. The CDR3 covers 13 residues. Here the CDR3 DNA reads TGTGCCAGCAGCTTAATGAGTACCTCGGAAGCTTTCTTT. It specifies CASSLMSTSEAFF.

This chain connects TRBV6-2 or TRBV6-3 to TRBJ2-5; TRBD2 aligns across 9 bases. The ends lost 6 bases at V and 4 bases at J; junction bases unmatched: 6. The germline V gene has CDR1 MNHEY and CDR2 SVGEGT. The CDR3 has 14 residues. DNA for the CDR3: TGTGCCAGCAGCCCCGGACTAGCGAGAGAGACCCAGTACTTC. This codes for CASSPGLARETQYF.

V and J are TRBV3-1 (or the pseudogene TRBV3-2) and TRBJ2-1, with 13 bases that match TRBD2. Trimming cost V 6 bases and J 3 bases; bases outside gene matches: 5. This CDR3 is 16 amino acids long. Per the germline V gene, CDR1 is LGHDT and CDR2 is YNNKEL (reference sequence). The CDR3 reads CASRGLAGSYYNEQFF. Written as DNA, the CDR3 is TGTGCCAGCAGGGGACTAGCGGGATCCTACTACAATGAGCAGTTCTTC.

The V call is TRBV5-5, the J call TRBJ1-5; the D gene is possibly TRBD1 (6 bases). The CDR3 consists of 16 residues. CDR1 and CDR2 from the germline V gene are SGHKS and YYEKEE (reference sequence). Trimming left V 1 base short and J 1 base short, with 12 bases between. In DNA form, the CDR3 reads TGTGCCAGCAGCTTGAGGGCAGGGGTAAGCAATCAGCCCCAGCATTTT. It codes for CASSLRAGVSNQPQHF.

The gene calls are TRBV2 and TRBJ2-3; 9 nucleotides align to TRBD1. The V segment lost 1 base and the J segment 3 bases; nucleotides outside the gene matches: 11. Germline-derived CDR1 and CDR2 are SNHLY and FYNNEI. The CDR3 has 18 residues. This CDR3 is CASSEGPFPGQGTDTQYF. In DNA form, the CDR3 reads TGTGCCAGCAGTGAAGGGCCCTTCCCGGGACAGGGAACAGATACGCAGTATTTT.

This clone was picked up a small number of times. The rearrangement uses TRBV13 and TRBJ2-3, with a possible D match to TRBD1 (6 bases). CDR1 and CDR2 from the germline V gene are PRHDT and FYEKMQ (reference sequence). V shed 5 bases and J shed 3 bases, with 18 bases lying between them. This CDR3 is 16 amino acids long. The CDR3, as DNA: TGTGCCAGCAGCCGAAAATGGGACATGGGGACAGATACGCAGTATTTT. It encodes CASSRKWDMGTDTQYF. Full variable domain (outside the CDR3, taken from reference TRBV13 and TRBJ2-3): AAGVIQSPRHLIKEKRETATLKCYPIPRHDTVYWYQQGPGQDPQFLISFYEKMQSDKGSIPDRFSAQQFSDYHSELNMSSLELGDSALYFCASSRKWDMGTDTQYFGPGTRLTVL.

The sample holds one count of this clone. The V call is TRBV27, the J call TRBJ2-3, with D possibly matching TRBD1 (6 bases). The CDR3 has 15 amino acids. Between the trimmed V and J ends, which lost 2 bases and 7 bases, there was a span of 16 bases. Germline V gives CDR1 MNHEY, CDR2 SMNVEV (reference sequence). The CDR3 nucleotides are TGTGCCAGCAGTTTACGGCAGGGGACCCCCTATACGCAGTATTTT. Its translation: CASSLRQGTPYTQYF.

J is TRBJ2-3 and V is TRBV5-1, with 7 bases lining up with TRBD2. Germline assignment: CDR1 SGHRS and CDR2 YFSETQ. The CDR3 spans 15 residues. Trimming took 0 bases from V and 4 from J; bases not matched to a gene: 5. CDR3 DNA sequence: TGCGCCAGCAGCTTGGCCGTCGGGGGGTCAGATACGCAGTATTTT. Its protein is CASSLAVGGSDTQYF.

This rearrangement joins TRBV10-3 to TRBJ2-5; TRBD2 is a possible D gene (5 bases). Germline lookup yields CDR1 ENHRY and CDR2 SYGVKD. Trimming removed 3 bases from V and 2 bases from J, with 16 bases in between. CDR3 length: 16 amino acids. CDR3 DNA: TGTGCCATCAGTGACCCGGACCTTAGAGGGCAAGAGACCCAGTACTTC. Protein sequence: CAISDPDLRGQETQYF.